This entry concerns a single TCR beta chain. Data came from immunoSEQ multiplex PCR; TCRdb stores just in-frame clones and leaves some out. The repertoire consists of about 190,000 clones, with nearly 90% occurring once and the leading ten covering about 0.58%. This entry is derived from a study of blood T cell repertoires in COVID-19. Study background: PBMCs, B-cell-depleted T cells, or T cells provided the cDNA or gDNA that made up the material.

Germline V CDR1 and CDR2: SGHAT, FQNNGV. The CDR3 covers 17 residues. V gave up 0 bases and J gave up 1 base; unmatched junction bases: 5. The TCR was taken from a man between 45 and 60 years old with acute or convalescent COVID-19. Material for sequencing was peripheral blood. V and J are TRBV11-2 and TRBJ2-2, with 7 nucleotides matching TRBD2. CDR3 coding DNA: TGTGCCAGCAGCTTAGATCGAGGCGGGGGGAACACCGGGGAGCTGTTTTTT. Its translation is CASSLDRGGGNTGELFF. Filled out from reference TRBV11-2 and TRBJ2-2, the complete variable domain reads EAGVAQSPRYKIIEKRQSVAFWCNPISGHATLYWYQQILGQGPKLLIQFQNNGVVDDSQLPKDRFSAERLKGVDSTLKIQPAKLEDSAVYLCASSLDRGGGNTGELFFGEGSRLTVL.